Each of the 16 T cell receptor beta chains below was sequenced from the same sample in a study of blood T cell repertoires in COVID-19. Clones were sequenced by immunoSEQ multiplex PCR, and TCRdb holds only the in-frame ones, with some missing. The sample includes about 80,000 clones, around 78% of them seen just once. The sequenced sample consisted of peripheral blood. These receptors all stem from a man aged 55 to 70 with COVID-19, enrolled during active disease.

The gene calls are TRBV19 and TRBJ2-7; maybe TRBD2 (6 bases). Germline-derived CDR1 and CDR2 are LNHDA and SQIVND (reference sequence). V was pared by 1 base and J by 2 bases, with 9 bases between. The length of the CDR3 is 14 residues. The CDR3 DNA reads TGTGCCAGTAGTATAGCTCCTAGCGCCTACGAGCAGTACTTC. This gives the protein CASSIAPSAYEQYF. Full variable domain (missing parts from reference TRBV19 and TRBJ2-7): DGGITQSPKYLFRKEGQNVTLSCEQNLNHDAMYWYRQDPGQGLRLIYYSQIVNDFQKGDIAEGYSVSREKKESFPLTVTSAQKNPTAFYLCASSIAPSAYEQYFGPGTRLTVT.

This clone was found a few times. The rearrangement links TRBV3-1 (or the pseudogene TRBV3-2) to TRBJ1-3; tentative D call: TRBD1 (6 bases). The CDR3 has 15 residues. The germline V gene encodes CDR1 LGHDT and CDR2 YNNKEL (reference sequence). The germline V and J ends were trimmed by 3 bases and 2 bases, with 11 bases remaining between them. CDR3 in amino acids: CASSQITGTGNTIYF. CDR3 sequence (DNA): TGTGCCAGCAGCCAGATAACAGGGACTGGAAACACCATATATTTT.

The CDR3, as DNA: TGCGCCAGCAGCTTGGGGACTAGCAGCGACAATGAGCAGTTCTTC. This codes for CASSLGTSSDNEQFF. The V and J genes are TRBV5-1 and TRBJ2-1; 8 nucleotides line up with TRBD2. V lost 0 bases, J lost 5 bases, and 4 bases stayed unmatched. From germline, CDR1 is SGHRS and CDR2 YFSETQ. This CDR3 is 15 amino acids long.

This clone showed up just a few times. This sequence joins TRBV2 and TRBJ1-5; perhaps TRBD1 as D (6 bases). CDR1 SNHLY and CDR2 FYNNEI come from the germline V gene. CDR3 length equals 15 residues. Trimming shortened V by 4 bases and J by 0 bases, and 10 bases separated the two germline ends. CDR3 sequence: CASSVPGVSNQPQHF. The CDR3 bases are TGTGCCAGCAGTGTACCAGGGGTTAGCAATCAGCCCCAGCATTTT.

The chain recombines TRBV19 with TRBJ2-2, with 10 bases matching TRBD2. Trimming cost V 4 bases and J 5 bases; bases outside gene matches: 7. The length of the CDR3 is 16 residues. Per the germline V gene, CDR1 is LNHDA and CDR2 is SQIVND (reference sequence). CDR3 bases: TGTGCCAGTAGTACAAGACTAGCGGGTAGAACCGGGGAGCTGTTTTTT. Translation: CASSTRLAGRTGELFF.

The J gene is TRBJ1-6, the V gene TRBV11-2; 10 bases agree with TRBD1. Unmatched junction bases numbered 7, after V lost 5 bases and J lost 6 bases. CDR3 length: 16 residues. Germline V gene sequence: CDR1 SGHAT, CDR2 FQNNGV. The CDR3 protein is CASSKTGGNTNSPLHF. The CDR3 region has the DNA TGTGCCAGCAGCAAGACAGGGGGCAATACTAATTCACCCCTCCACTTT.

This chain joins TRBV4-2 and TRBJ1-2, with 7 bases fitting TRBD1. This CDR3 spans 15 amino acids. With V trimmed by 4 bases and J by 3 bases, 8 bases remained unmatched. Germline V lookup: CDR1 LGHNA, CDR2 YNFKEQ. As DNA, the CDR3 is TGTGCCAGCAGCCGCGGACAGGAAGCCCACTATGGCTACACCTTC. It translates to CASSRGQEAHYGYTF.

The chain has TRBV15 and TRBJ1-4; possibly TRBD1 for D (6 bases). Looked up from germline, CDR1 is LNHNV and CDR2 is YYDKDF (reference sequence). Trimming pared 2 bases from V and 8 bases from J, leaving 15 bases between. There are 15 residues in the CDR3. The CDR3 nucleotides read TGTGCCACCAGCAGACTTCAGGGGCTAGAAGAAAAACTGTTTTTT. Translated, it gives CATSRLQGLEEKLFF. Full variable domain (missing parts from reference TRBV15 and TRBJ1-4): DAMVIQNPRYQVTQFGKPVTLSCSQTLNHNVMYWYQQKSSQAPKLLFHYYDKDFNNEADTPDNFQSRRPNTSFCFLDIRSPGLGDTAMYLCATSRLQGLEEKLFFGSGTQLSVL.

This clone showed up just once. The chain employs TRBV7-9 and TRBJ1-1; D is uncertain. The CDR3 sequence is 13 residues long. Trimming took off 5 bases at V and 3 bases at J, with 10 bases between the two ends. The germline V gene encodes CDR1 SEHNR and CDR2 FQNEAQ (reference sequence). The CDR3 DNA sequence: TGTGCCAGCAGCCCCCCAGTCTACACTGAAGCTTTCTTT. It translates to CASSPPVYTEAFF.

The chain combines TRBV2 with TRBJ1-5; a weak D match, TRBD1 (6 bases). The germline V gene has CDR1 SNHLY and CDR2 FYNNEI. The V end lost 6 bases, the J end lost 7 bases, and 16 bases lay between the germline ends. The CDR3 contains 14 residues. CDR3 amino acids: CASRPRGAQQPQHF. For the CDR3, the DNA is TGTGCCAGCAGACCCCGGGGGGCGCAGCAGCCCCAGCATTTT.

The J gene is TRBJ2-7, the V gene TRBV6-5; D remains ambiguous. CDR3 size: 11 residues. CDR1 and CDR2 (germline): MNHEY, SVGAGI. V was pared by 6 bases and J by 5 bases, with 8 bases between. The CDR3 sequence: CASRMRNEQYF. CDR3 nucleotides: TGTGCCAGCAGAATGAGGAACGAGCAGTACTTC.

J is TRBJ2-5 and V is TRBV6-5; 8 bases fit TRBD1. V lost 6 bases and J lost 5; bases outside the gene matches: 5. The CDR3 has 13 residues. The germline gives CDR1 MNHEY, CDR2 SVGAGI. CDR3 sequence: CASRQGAGETQYF. For the CDR3, the DNA is TGTGCCAGCAGGCAGGGGGCAGGGGAGACCCAGTACTTC.

The genes are TRBV2 and TRBJ2-5; D is unresolved. Germline V gives CDR1 SNHLY, CDR2 FYNNEI. Trimming left V 9 bases short and J 4 bases short, with 9 bases between. The CDR3 length is 11 residues. The CDR3 here is CASRRLETQYF. The DNA for the CDR3 is TGTGCCAGTCGCAGGCTAGAGACCCAGTACTTC.

The rearrangement links TRBV6-6 to TRBJ2-2, with 9 bases aligning to TRBD1. This CDR3 has 16 amino acids. Unmatched junction bases numbered 7, after V lost 6 bases and J lost 2 bases. Germline CDR1 is MNHNY and CDR2 is SVGAGI (reference sequence). The CDR3 sequence: CASSDRDRVNTGELFF. The CDR3 coding sequence is TGTGCCAGCAGCGACCGGGACAGGGTTAACACCGGGGAGCTGTTTTTT.

V is TRBV24-1 and J is TRBJ2-1; D remains ambiguous. The V gene lost 0 bases and the J gene lost 5 bases, with 13 bases spanning the gap. The CDR3 length is 16 residues. Germline-derived CDR1 and CDR2 are KGHDR and SFDVKD. The CDR3 spells CATSDLAPGPHNEQFF. CDR3 sequence (DNA): TGTGCCACCAGTGATTTGGCCCCTGGCCCACACAATGAGCAGTTCTTC.

The chain uses TRBV29-1 and TRBJ2-1, with 12 bases fitting TRBD1. V lost 5 bases and J lost 6; bases outside the gene matches: 14. Germline V gene lookup returns CDR1 SQVTM and CDR2 ANQGSEA. The CDR3 spans 17 residues. CDR3 bases: TGCAGCGTTCAAAGGAATCCGGGGACAGGGGGCGTCAATGAGCAGTTCTTC. Its protein product is CSVQRNPGTGGVNEQFF.